This T cell receptor beta chain was identified in a study of somatic mutations in cytotoxic T cells in rheumatoid arthritis. Study context: Among the T-cell populations stained with V beta antibodies, some were separated by flow sorting at nearly 100% purity, including V beta1+ cells whose TCRB was sequenced.

The repertoire was sequenced with immunoSEQ multiplex PCR; TCRdb's copy has only in-frame clones and lacks some. Of about a thousand clones listed, 70% to 85% are singletons. This clone has only a few counts. The receptor's source is a woman in her sixties or seventies with rheumatoid arthritis. Sequenced: CD8+ T cells sorted from blood.

The CDR3, as DNA: TGTGCCAGCAGCGCCTGGGGACAGGAAGAGGGCTACACCTTC. Translation gives CASSAWGQEEGYTF. The chain recombines TRBV7-9 with TRBJ1-2, with 8 bases matching TRBD1. Germline V CDR1 and CDR2: SEHNR, FQNEAQ (reference sequence). CDR3 length: 14 residues. After removal of 5 bases from V and 8 bases from J, the junction contained 10 bases not matched to a gene.